The T cell receptor beta chain described here comes from a study of cytomegalovirus exposure and HLA in healthy donors. Study-level points and caveats: A later analysis by the authors found several of the most significant clusters apparently linked to common viral pathogens. A prior analysis recorded that most TCR beta V segments were productive about 87% or about 30% of the time.

PCR used 60 Vbeta primers and 13 Jbeta primers. The protocol was immunoSEQ multiplex PCR, while the TCRdb copy is restricted to in-frame clones and leaves out a portion. The sample records more than 150,000 clones, about 90% being singletons. A remark on this clone: Its antigen is as yet unknown.

The CDR3 has 15 amino acids. Between the trimmed V and J ends, which lost 0 bases and 6 bases, there was a span of 14 bases. Germline V CDR1 and CDR2: LNHNV, YYDKDF (reference sequence). The chain uses TRBV15 and TRBJ2-5; perhaps TRBD2 as D (6 bases). The sequencing sample was made of PBMCs. This receptor was obtained from a girl in the first two years of life in good health and CMV-seronegative. This CDR3 reads CATSRDGGWQQTQYF. The CDR3 nucleotides read TGTGCCACCAGCAGAGATGGGGGGTGGCAACAGACCCAGTACTTC.